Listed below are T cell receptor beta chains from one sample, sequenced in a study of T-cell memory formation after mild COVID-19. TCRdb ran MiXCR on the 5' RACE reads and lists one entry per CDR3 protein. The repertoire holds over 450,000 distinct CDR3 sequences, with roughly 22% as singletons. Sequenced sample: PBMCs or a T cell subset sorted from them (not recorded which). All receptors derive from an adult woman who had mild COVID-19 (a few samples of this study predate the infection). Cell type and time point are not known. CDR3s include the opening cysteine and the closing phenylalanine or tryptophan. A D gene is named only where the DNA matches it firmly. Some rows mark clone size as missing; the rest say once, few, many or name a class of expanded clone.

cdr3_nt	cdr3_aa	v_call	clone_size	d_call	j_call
TGTGCCTGGAGTAGTACAGGGGTCCTGTTCTTC	CAWSSTGVLFF	TRBV30	NA	TRBD1	TRBJ2-1
TGTGCCAGCAGCTTGGGACTAGCGGACTCTGGGTGCTACTTC	CASSLGLADSGCYF	TRBV11-2	NA	TRBD2	TRBJ2-7
TGTGCCATCAGTGAGTCGACTTGGGGATATGAGCAGTTCTTC	CAISESTWGYEQFF	TRBV10-3	NA	NA	TRBJ2-1
TGTGCCAGCAGCAGACGCGGGTTCGTGGATCAGTACTTC	CASSRRGFVDQYF	TRBV7-2	few	NA	TRBJ2-7
TGTGCCAGCATCACAGGGCCGAACACCGGGGAGCTGTTTTTT	CASITGPNTGELFF	TRBV11-2	NA	NA	TRBJ2-2
TGTGCCAGCAGCACCGGGACAGGAACCACCGGGGAGCTGTTTTTT	CASSTGTGTTGELFF	TRBV7-9	few	TRBD1	TRBJ2-2
TGTGCCAGCTCACCTCCGGTAGGGACAGGCACAGATACGCAGTATTTT	CASSPPVGTGTDTQYF	TRBV18	many	TRBD1	TRBJ2-3
TGTGCCAGCAGTGAAAGAGGACGGACTTCCGGACAGCCCCAGCATTTT	CASSERGRTSGQPQHF	TRBV6-1	few	NA	TRBJ1-5
TGTGCCAGCAGCCAAGAGATGGCTGCCCTTTGGGGCAATGAGCAGTTCTTC	CASSQEMAALWGNEQFF	TRBV14	NA	NA	TRBJ2-1
TGTGCCACCAGTGACCCGACAGGTAGCTCCTACAATGAGCAGTTCTTC	CATSDPTGSSYNEQFF	TRBV24-1	NA	NA	TRBJ2-1
TGTGCCAGCTCACCCCGTCCCGTCGATGGGACTGAAGCTTTCTTT	CASSPRPVDGTEAFF	TRBV18	few	NA	TRBJ1-1
TGTGCCAGCAGCCAAGGGGTCCGGGAGACCCAGTACTTC	CASSQGVRETQYF	TRBV3-1	NA	NA	TRBJ2-5
TGTGCCAGCAGCTCCTCGGGGGCAGGCCCCATCGAGCAGTACTTC	CASSSSGAGPIEQYF	TRBV11-2	NA	NA	TRBJ2-7
TGTGCCAGCAGTTACCAGGGGGAGGCTTACGAGCAGTACTTC	CASSYQGEAYEQYF	TRBV6-6	few	NA	TRBJ2-7
TGTGCCAGCAGCTCCGACAGGGCAAACTACAATGAGCAGTTCTTC	CASSSDRANYNEQFF	TRBV7-9	few	TRBD1	TRBJ2-1
TGCGCCAGCCCCTCGGGGGGTCGCGGCCAATACGAGCAGTACTTC	CASPSGGRGQYEQYF	TRBV5-1	NA	TRBD2	TRBJ2-7
TGTGCCAGCTCACGGGCAGTGGCTGAGCAGTTCTTC	CASSRAVAEQFF	TRBV18	NA	NA	TRBJ2-1
TGCAGTGCTAGTAGAGTGGGGAGGGACGCCTACGAGCAGTACTTC	CSASRVGRDAYEQYF	TRBV20-1	few	TRBD2	TRBJ2-7
TGTGCCAGCAGCCAAGAAGCCCCCCCCGCTTCCTACGAGCAGTACTTC	CASSQEAPPASYEQYF	TRBV4-2	few	NA	TRBJ2-7
TGCGCCAGCAGCGGGGACAGCGCAGAAGAGACCCAGTACTTC	CASSGDSAEETQYF	TRBV5-1	few	TRBD1	TRBJ2-5
TGTGCCATCAGTGACCGGGGGCAGGGTAATGAAAAACTGTTTTTT	CAISDRGQGNEKLFF	TRBV10-3	few	NA	TRBJ1-4
TGTGCCACCAGTGTAGGGCCTGAAGCTTTCTTT	CATSVGPEAFF	TRBV24-1	few	NA	TRBJ1-1
TGCAGTGCTCACCTTAGCGGGAGCACCTACAATGAGCAGTTCTTC	CSAHLSGSTYNEQFF	TRBV20-1	few	TRBD2	TRBJ2-1
TGTGCCAGCAGCCAAGATAAGGTGCTAGTCCACTCCTACGAGCAGTACTTC	CASSQDKVLVHSYEQYF	TRBV4-2	NA	NA	TRBJ2-7
TGTGCCAGCAGCCTCATAGGGGAGGGGCAGTTCTTC	CASSLIGEGQFF	TRBV14	few	TRBD2	TRBJ2-1
TGTGCCAGCAGTCACGCAGGGGACACTGAAGCTTTCTTT	CASSHAGDTEAFF	TRBV6-6	NA	NA	TRBJ1-1
TGTGCCAGCAGCTTCCTTGCACTGGGAAATCAGCCCCAGCATTTT	CASSFLALGNQPQHF	TRBV7-8	many	NA	TRBJ1-5
TGTGCCAGCAGTTTTACAGGGGGCGCCGGTGAAAAACTGTTTTTT	CASSFTGGAGEKLFF	TRBV12-3/TRBV12-4	NA	TRBD1	TRBJ1-4
TGTGCCAGCAGGGCAGGGGGTGCCTATGGCTACACCTTC	CASRAGGAYGYTF	TRBV27	few	TRBD1	TRBJ1-2
TGCGCCAGCAGCCAACTCACAGGGAACACTGAAGCTTTCTTT	CASSQLTGNTEAFF	TRBV4-1	few	NA	TRBJ1-1
TGTGCCAGCACCTTCCACGGGGAGCTGTTTTTT	CASTFHGELFF	TRBV12-3/TRBV12-4	NA	NA	TRBJ2-2
TGTGCCAGTAGTATAGTCGGGAGACATCAGCATTTT	CASSIVGRHQHF	TRBV19	NA	NA	TRBJ1-5
TGTGCCAGCAGTTACTCGAGCGGATTGAACACCGGGGAGCTGTTTTTT	CASSYSSGLNTGELFF	TRBV6-5	NA	NA	TRBJ2-2
TGTGCCAGCAGCTTAGGCGGCGGGGGGGGGCGCACTGAAGCTTTCTTT	CASSLGGGGGRTEAFF	TRBV7-2	once	NA	TRBJ1-1
TGTGCCAGCAGCTTAACGGGGACTAGCGGGACCAACGGCGGTGAGCAGTTCTTC	CASSLTGTSGTNGGEQFF	TRBV7-3	few	TRBD2	TRBJ2-1
TGTGCCAGCAGCTCCCGACAGGGAACAGCGAAGACCCAGTACTTC	CASSSRQGTAKTQYF	TRBV7-6	NA	TRBD1	TRBJ2-5
TGTGCTAGCAGCGGGGGGAGAGGAAATGAGCAGTTCTTC	CASSGGRGNEQFF	TRBV7-7	NA	TRBD2	TRBJ2-1